This passage covers 31 T cell receptor beta chains from one sample sequenced in a study of radiotherapy plus CTLA-4 blockade in lung cancer. Clones were read by immunoSEQ multiplex PCR, and TCRdb kept only the in-frame ones, dropping some. The sample comprises more than 60,000 clones, around 76% of which are singletons, and 2.5% to 3% rests with the top ten. The source was peripheral blood, collected from a patient treated with radiotherapy plus ipilimumab. Receptor source: a human donor with non-small cell lung cancer who had a complete response to radiotherapy plus ipilimumab.

In this sample, this clone turned up a few times. This chain uses TRBV9 with TRBJ2-1; D remains ambiguous. The CDR3 loop spans 17 amino acids. V lost 4 bases to trimming and J lost 0 bases, with 17 bases between them. From germline, CDR1 is SGDLS and CDR2 YYNGEE. CDR3 bases: TGTGCCAGCAGCCTTACGGCGGCGGTTCTCTCCTACAATGAGCAGTTCTTC. This codes for CASSLTAAVLSYNEQFF.

V gene TRBV4-1 combines with J gene TRBJ2-7, with TRBD2 as a possible D gene (6 bases). Germline V lookup: CDR1 MGHRA, CDR2 YSYEKL. V lost 4 bases to trimming and J lost 4 bases, with 17 bases between them. CDR3 length: 15 amino acids. For the CDR3, the DNA is TGCGCCAGCAGCCCTTCCGGGGGAGCAGGGTACGAGCAGTACTTC. Protein sequence: CASSPSGGAGYEQYF.

This clone has more than one count but fewer than ten. The chain has TRBV6-1 and TRBJ2-1; 14 bases map to TRBD2. Germline-derived CDR1 and CDR2 are MNHNS and SASEGT. The J segment lost 9 bases and the V segment lost 7 bases, leaving 8 bases of the junction unmatched. CDR3 length: 15 residues. The CDR3 region is CASNRLAGGVGEQFF. Written as DNA, the CDR3 is TGTGCCAGCAACCGACTAGCGGGAGGGGTAGGTGAGCAGTTCTTC.

This chain joins TRBV30 and TRBJ1-1; no definite D call. V lost 3 bases and J 6 bases, leaving 17 bases between the germline ends. The CDR3 length is 14 residues. Germline V gene sequence: CDR1 GTSNPN, CDR2 SVGIG (reference sequence). For the CDR3, the DNA is TGTGCCTGGAGCTTTAGGGAGGGAGTCCCTGAAGCTTTCTTT. Its protein is CAWSFREGVPEAFF.

The chain joins TRBV29-1 to TRBJ1-5; D might be TRBD1 (6 bases). The V and J ends lost 4 bases and 4 bases respectively, with 14 bases between them. This CDR3 region has 14 residues. The germline CDR1 and CDR2 sequences are SQVTM and ANQGSEA. Here the CDR3 reads CSVGAGGENQPQHF. The CDR3 nucleotides read TGCAGCGTTGGAGCGGGGGGCGAAAATCAGCCCCAGCATTTT.

The CDR3 region has the DNA TGTGCCAGCTCACCAAATAGGACTCCGGGCTTCTTC. Translation: CASSPNRTPGFF. V gene TRBV18 combines with J gene TRBJ2-1; D may be TRBD2 (5 bases). This CDR3 region has 12 residues. The V end was cut by 2 bases, the J end by 16 bases, with 15 bases between. The germline CDR1 and CDR2 sequences are KGHSH and LQKENI.

This clone occurred a few times. V gene TRBV30 combines with J gene TRBJ2-2; D might be TRBD1 (6 bases). The V end was cut by 6 bases, the J end by 5 bases, with 19 bases between. The CDR3 contains 15 residues. From germline, CDR1 is GTSNPN and CDR2 SVGIG (reference sequence). The DNA for the CDR3 is TGTGCCTGTAAGAACAGGGCCCCGGAAACCGGGGAGCTGTTTTTT. This sequence encodes CACKNRAPETGELFF.

V gene TRBV7-8 combines with J gene TRBJ2-2; no reliable D call. Germline CDR1 SGHVS, CDR2 FQNEAQ. V was cut by 1 base and J by 0 bases, with 6 bases left in between. The CDR3 sequence is 15 residues long. CDR3 bases: TGTGCCAGCAGCTTAGGGCAGACGAACACCGGGGAGCTGTTTTTT. This gives the protein CASSLGQTNTGELFF.

CDR3 protein: CASRFGATNEKLFF. The CDR3 bases are TGTGCCAGCAGATTCGGAGCAACTAATGAAAAACTGTTTTTT. The J gene is TRBJ1-4, the V gene TRBV27; D is undetermined. CDR1 is MNHEY, CDR2 SMNVEV, per germline (reference sequence). This CDR3 has 14 amino acids. V lost 6 bases and J lost 0, with 8 bases in between.

This clone was seen just once. Mismatch with germline at one junction end may stem from a read error. The chain joins TRBV5-4 to TRBJ2-7; D not certain. The CDR3 covers 12 residues. Looked up from germline, CDR1 is SGHNT and CDR2 is YYREEE (reference sequence). The CDR3 region has the DNA TGTGCCAGCAGCTTTCTCTCCCACGAGCAGTACTTC. Translation gives CASSFLSHEQYF.

This clone came up a few times. This chain links TRBV6-6 with TRBJ2-1, with 10 bases aligning to TRBD2. Germline V CDR1 and CDR2: MNHNY, SVGAGI (reference sequence). V was clipped by 5 bases and J by 4 bases; unmatched bases: 2. There are 14 residues in the CDR3. The CDR3 reads CASSASGSYNEQFF. The CDR3 nucleotides are TGTGCCAGCAGTGCTAGCGGGAGTTACAATGAGCAGTTCTTC.

A single count supports this clone. The chain is built from TRBV23-1 and TRBJ2-7; 9 nucleotides agree with TRBD1. TRBV23-1 belongs to the ORF category, with a function that is uncertain. After removal of 8 bases from V and 1 base from J, the junction contained 12 bases not matched to a gene. The CDR3 spans 16 residues. The CDR3 DNA reads as TGCGCCAGCCGCACAGGGGGCTGGGGGCCTTCCTACGAGCAGTACTTC. Encoded protein: CASRTGGWGPSYEQYF.

The chain uses TRBV30 and TRBJ1-3; 7 bases line up with TRBD1. Germline V lookup: CDR1 GTSNPN, CDR2 SVGIG (reference sequence). The CDR3 spans 15 residues. The V gene end was trimmed by 2 bases and the J gene end by 5 bases; junction bases not matched to a gene: 9. CDR3 in amino acids: CAWSTGQRTRNTIYF. CDR3 DNA: TGTGCCTGGAGTACGGGACAGAGGACCCGAAACACCATATATTTT.

There are a few counts of this clone. The chain links TRBV15 to TRBJ1-3; D gene unclear. The CDR3 sequence is 15 residues long. Germline CDR1 and CDR2: LNHNV and YYDKDF (reference sequence). V lost 0 bases and J 0 bases, leaving 6 bases between the germline ends. CDR3 sequence: CATSRDPGSGNTIYF. The CDR3 DNA follows: TGTGCCACCAGCAGAGATCCAGGCTCTGGAAACACCATATATTTT.

The genes are TRBV7-8 and TRBJ1-5; weak D call: TRBD1 (5 bases). This CDR3 is 13 amino acids long. Trimming took 0 bases from V and 15 from J, leaving 15 bases between them. Germline CDR1 and CDR2: SGHVS and FQNEAQ. The CDR3 nucleotides are TGTGCCAGCAGCTTAGCGCGTCAGGGCTTAAGGCATTTT. Translating it yields CASSLARQGLRHF.

The chain is built from TRBV7-9 and TRBJ2-7; TRBD2 agrees at 10 bases. Trimming removed 3 bases from V and 6 bases from J; junction bases left unmatched: 11. This CDR3 contains 16 residues. In germline, CDR1 is SEHNR, CDR2 FQNEAQ (reference sequence). The CDR3 is CASSFISGRASLEQYF. The CDR3 DNA is TGTGCCAGCAGCTTCATAAGCGGGAGGGCCTCCCTCGAGCAGTACTTC.

This clone was counted between two and nine times. V gene TRBV7-9 combines with J gene TRBJ2-1; 7 nucleotides align to TRBD2. The CDR3 is made up of 15 amino acids. The V and J ends lost 5 bases and 8 bases, in that order; junction bases with no gene match: 12. Germline CDR1 is SEHNR and CDR2 is FQNEAQ (reference sequence). CDR3 nucleotide sequence: TGTGCCAGCAGCCCCAAGCGAAGGACTAGTGATGAGCAGTTCTTC. Its protein is CASSPKRRTSDEQFF.

J is TRBJ1-6 and V is TRBV5-6; no reliable D call. Trimming took 0 bases from V and 6 from J, leaving 7 bases between them. CDR1 is SGHDT and CDR2 is YYEEEE in the germline V gene. The CDR3 has 14 amino acids. The CDR3 DNA reads TGTGCCAGCAGCTTGGGGCAGATTAATTCACCCCTCCACTTT. As protein: CASSLGQINSPLHF.

V gene TRBV11-2 combines with J gene TRBJ2-7, with D perhaps TRBD1 (5 bases). Trimming stripped 4 bases from V and 6 bases from J, with 19 bases between. Germline assignment: CDR1 SGHAT and CDR2 FQNNGV. The CDR3 runs to 15 residues. The CDR3 region is CASSSRGGPASEQYF. Written as DNA, the CDR3 is TGTGCCAGCAGCTCTAGGGGCGGACCTGCCTCCGAGCAGTACTTC. The complete variable domain, with remaining parts taken from reference TRBV11-2 and TRBJ2-7, reads EAGVAQSPRYKIIEKRQSVAFWCNPISGHATLYWYQQILGQGPKLLIQFQNNGVVDDSQLPKDRFSAERLKGVDSTLKIQPAKLEDSAVYLCASSSRGGPASEQYFGPGTRLTVT.

The J gene is TRBJ2-7, the V gene TRBV27; D possibly corresponds to TRBD2 (6 bases). The CDR3 has 12 amino acids. The germline V and J ends were trimmed by 3 bases and 6 bases, with 9 bases remaining between them. Germline loops: CDR1 MNHEY, CDR2 SMNVEV (reference sequence). The DNA of the CDR3 is TGTGCCAGCAGTTTTGGAGGGTTCGAGCAGTACTTC. Amino acid sequence: CASSFGGFEQYF.

The J gene is TRBJ2-1, the V gene TRBV18, with 7 nucleotides matching TRBD1. The V and J ends lost 3 bases and 7 bases, in that order; junction bases with no gene match: 6. This CDR3 spans 14 amino acids. Germline CDR1 and CDR2: KGHSH and LQKENI. CDR3 sequence: CASSPRDSSNEQFF. The CDR3 region has the DNA TGTGCCAGCTCACCTCGGGACAGTTCTAATGAGCAGTTCTTC. The full variable domain, rest sourced from reference TRBV18 and TRBJ2-1, is NAGVMQNPRHLVRRRGQEARLRCSPMKGHSHVYWYRQLPEEGLKFMVYLQKENIIDESGMPKERFSAEFPKEGPSILRIQQVVRGDSAAYFCASSPRDSSNEQFFGPGTRLTVL.

The chain is built from TRBV19 and TRBJ2-2; D might be TRBD1 (6 bases). Trimming took off 11 bases at V and 1 base at J, with 20 bases between the two ends. Germline CDR1 LNHDA, CDR2 SQIVND (reference sequence). The length of the CDR3 is 16 residues. CDR3 DNA: TGTGCCGCTAAAGCCTCGGGCAGGGGGAACACCGGGGAGCTGTTTTTT. It yields the protein CAAKASGRGNTGELFF.

V gene TRBV5-1 combines with J gene TRBJ2-3; the match to TRBD1 covers 10 bases. The CDR3 sequence is 16 residues long. From germline, CDR1 is SGHRS and CDR2 YFSETQ. J was trimmed by 3 bases and V by 3 bases; bases with no gene match: 7. The CDR3, as DNA: TGCGCCAGCAGCTCAGGACAGGGGGTAGTTACAGATACGCAGTATTTT. Protein: CASSSGQGVVTDTQYF.

This chain connects TRBV18 to TRBJ2-7, with 9 bases identical to TRBD2. CDR3 length: 17 amino acids. Germline V gene data show CDR1 as KGHSH and CDR2 as LQKENI. After removal of 5 bases from V and 3 bases from J, the junction contained 14 bases not matched to a gene. The DNA for the CDR3 is TGTGCCAGCTCATTATTCCAGCAGCGGGAGGTATTCTACGAGCAGTACTTC. Its translation is CASSLFQQREVFYEQYF.

This clone was counted a single time. The chain couples TRBV5-1 to TRBJ2-4, with no clear D. The CDR3 has 14 residues. V lost 2 bases to trimming and J lost 3 bases, with 9 bases between them. Per germline, CDR1 SGHRS and CDR2 YFSETQ. CDR3 DNA: TGCGCCAGCAGCTTAGACTCGGACAAAAACATTCAGTACTTC. It is translated as CASSLDSDKNIQYF.

The chain joins TRBV28 to TRBJ1-4, with D possibly TRBD1 on 6 matching bases. Trimming shortened V by 6 bases and J by 2 bases, and 10 bases separated the two germline ends. The CDR3 has 14 residues. Germline values: CDR1 MDHEN, CDR2 SYDVKM. CDR3 sequence: CASSYGQTNEKLFF. The CDR3 DNA sequence: TGTGCCAGCAGCTACGGACAGACTAATGAAAAACTGTTTTTT.

CDR3 sequence (DNA): TGCGCCAGCAGCCAAAAGGCCTCACTAGCTACAGGAAATCCGGCCCAGTACTTC. It specifies CASSQKASLATGNPAQYF. The V and J genes are TRBV4-3 and TRBJ2-5, with a weak D call TRBD2 (6 bases). V lost 2 bases and J 9 bases, leaving 28 bases between the germline ends. The germline V gene has CDR1 LGHNA and CDR2 YSLEER. The CDR3 has 18 amino acids.

This chain uses TRBV7-9 with TRBJ2-7; D is ambiguous. CDR3 length: 11 amino acids. Germline V gene data show CDR1 as SEHNR and CDR2 as FQNEAQ (reference sequence). V was shortened by 4 bases and J by 2 bases, with 3 bases between the two germline ends. The CDR3 loop is CASSSAYEQYF. CDR3 coding DNA: TGTGCCAGCAGCTCTGCCTACGAGCAGTACTTC.

The chain links TRBV5-6 to TRBJ2-3, with 14 bases identical to TRBD2. The V gene's germline CDR1 is SGHDT and CDR2 YYEEEE. Germline trimming cut 4 bases from V and 4 bases from J; bases unmatched to any gene: 11. This CDR3 comprises 18 residues. In DNA, the CDR3 is TGTGCCAGCAGCATCCCGGGACTAGCGGGAGTAGGGGCAGATACGCAGTATTTT. Its translation is CASSIPGLAGVGADTQYF.

This chain connects TRBV7-2 to TRBJ2-5; D gene unclear. This CDR3 has 12 residues. V was trimmed by 3 bases and J by 4 bases, leaving 6 bases between them. In germline, CDR1 is SGHTA, CDR2 FQGNSA. The CDR3 loop reads CASSFARETQYF. CDR3 coding DNA: TGTGCCAGCAGCTTCGCGCGAGAGACCCAGTACTTC.

J is TRBJ2-7 and V is TRBV4-1; 13 nucleotides match TRBD2. This CDR3 comprises 17 residues. J was trimmed by 2 bases and V by 5 bases; bases with no gene match: 9. Germline V gene sequence: CDR1 MGHRA, CDR2 YSYEKL. This CDR3 reads CASSRTSGGGLTYEQYF. CDR3 sequence (DNA): TGCGCCAGCAGCAGAACTAGCGGGGGGGGATTAACCTACGAGCAGTACTTC.